A single sample gave rise to the 6 T cell receptor beta chains below, sequenced in a study of preoperative IRX-2 immunotherapy in early breast cancer. TCRdb's table, derived via immunoSEQ multiplex PCR, lists solely in-frame clones and lacks some. The data hold 1,500 to 2,000 clones, with more than 65% observed a single time. This sample's treatment: preoperative locoregional IRX-2 cytokine immunotherapy. The sample here was tumor tissue, taken after IRX-2 immunotherapy. All receptors derive from a human donor with breast cancer.

The rearrangement uses TRBV29-1 and TRBJ1-2; D ambiguous. Trimming removed 2 bases at V and 0 bases at J, with 13 bases between. This CDR3 comprises 15 residues. Germline CDR1 is SQVTM and CDR2 is ANQGSEA. CDR3 DNA sequence: TGCAGCGTTGAATACTCCAGAAATCCTAACTATGGCTACACCTTC. Amino acid sequence: CSVEYSRNPNYGYTF. The whole variable domain, remainder taken from reference TRBV29-1 and TRBJ1-2, is SAVISQKPSRDICQRGTSLTIQCQVDSQVTMMFWYRQQPGQSLTLIATANQGSEATYESGFVIDKFPISRPNLTFSTLTVSNMSPEDSSIYLCSVEYSRNPNYGYTFGSGTRLTVV.

The V gene is TRBV11-3, the J gene TRBJ2-3; D is unresolved. V gave up 0 bases and J gave up 6 bases, with 10 bases separating them. This CDR3 contains 14 residues. The germline CDR1 and CDR2 sequences are SGHNT and YENEEA. CDR3 in amino acids: CASSLDGPLDTQYF. The CDR3 DNA follows: TGTGCCAGCAGCTTAGATGGTCCCCTCGATACGCAGTATTTT.

This sequence joins TRBV6-8 and TRBJ2-1; 13 positions match TRBD2. Germline CDR1 is MNHGY and CDR2 is SAAAGT. The CDR3 is 16 residues long. Germline trimming cut 5 bases from V and 6 bases from J; bases unmatched to any gene: 7. The CDR3 is CASSPLGTSGVNEQFF. The CDR3 bases are TGTGCCAGCAGTCCCCTAGGGACTAGCGGGGTCAATGAGCAGTTCTTC.

This sequence joins TRBV12-5 and TRBJ2-5; 9 positions agree with TRBD1. Germline-derived CDR1 and CDR2 are LGHNT and FRNRAP. The CDR3 covers 14 residues. The CDR3 nucleotides are TGTGCCAGCAATACAGGGGGCCCGGGAGAGACCCAGTACTTC. It encodes CASNTGGPGETQYF.

This clone was recorded only once. CDR3 region: CASSTGSRRGEKLFF. CDR3 nucleotide sequence: TGTGCCAGTAGTACCGGGTCCCGCCGGGGTGAAAAACTGTTTTTT. The chain couples TRBV19 to TRBJ1-4; D is ambiguous. CDR3 length: 15 residues. Trimming shortened V by 4 bases and J by 7 bases, and 16 bases separated the two germline ends. Germline V gene sequence: CDR1 LNHDA, CDR2 SQIVND (reference sequence).

In its sample, this clone was seen a few times. The rearrangement uses TRBV11-3 and TRBJ1-2; weak D call: TRBD1 (6 bases). This CDR3 region has 14 residues. CDR1 is SGHNT and CDR2 is YENEEA in the germline V gene. V was trimmed by 5 bases and J by 4 bases, leaving 14 bases between them. The CDR3 coding sequence is TGTGCCAGCAGCCAAGGACAGAGACCCTATGGCTACACCTTC. Translated, it gives CASSQGQRPYGYTF.